The rows below give T cell receptor beta chains drawn from one sample of a study of CD8 T cells in ankylosing spondylitis. TCRdb reanalysed the 5' RACE reads using MiXCR and keeps one entry per CDR3 protein. The sample lists around 210,000 distinct CDR3 sequences, 8.2% occurring once. Sequencing used blood, either unsorted or a sorted T cell fraction (not recorded which). The receptors come from a female donor with ankylosing spondylitis or in good health (not recorded which). CDR3s include the opening cysteine and the closing phenylalanine or tryptophan. The order of the fields is CDR3 protein, CDR3 DNA, D gene, V gene, clone size, J gene. D genes are given only for firm matches. Only some rows state a clone size, as once, few, many or a class for expanded clones.

CDR3 protein: CASSTDRMNTEAFF
CDR3 DNA: TGTGCCAGTAGTACTGACAGAATGAACACTGAAGCTTTCTTT
D gene: .
V gene: TRBV19
clone size: .
J gene: TRBJ1-1

CDR3 protein: CASSQRGELFF
CDR3 DNA: TGTGCCAGCAGCCAAAGGGGGGAGCTGTTTTTT
D gene: .
V gene: TRBV7-7
clone size: .
J gene: TRBJ2-2

CDR3 protein: CASLQTGTPYEQYF
CDR3 DNA: TGTGCCAGCTTGCAGACAGGGACACCCTACGAGCAGTACTTC
D gene: TRBD1
V gene: TRBV28
clone size: many
J gene: TRBJ2-7

CDR3 protein: CSVESTGWQETQYF
CDR3 DNA: TGCAGCGTTGAATCCACAGGGTGGCAAGAGACCCAGTACTTC
D gene: .
V gene: TRBV29-1
clone size: many
J gene: TRBJ2-5

CDR3 protein: CASSFQREGRDTQYF
CDR3 DNA: TGCGCCAGCAGCTTCCAGCGGGAGGGCAGAGATACGCAGTATTTT
D gene: TRBD2
V gene: TRBV5-1
clone size: .
J gene: TRBJ2-3

CDR3 protein: CASSFDVVGPQHF
CDR3 DNA: TGTGCCAGCAGCTTCGATGTCGTCGGGCCCCAGCATTTT
D gene: .
V gene: TRBV5-4
clone size: many
J gene: TRBJ1-5

CDR3 protein: CSAWGLVNTGELFF
CDR3 DNA: TGCAGTGCGTGGGGCCTGGTGAACACCGGGGAGCTGTTTTTT
D gene: .
V gene: TRBV20-1
clone size: many
J gene: TRBJ2-2

CDR3 protein: CASKAGLAGVYEQYF
CDR3 DNA: TGTGCCAGCAAAGCCGGACTAGCGGGAGTATACGAGCAGTACTTC
D gene: TRBD2
V gene: TRBV6-2/TRBV6-3
clone size: many
J gene: TRBJ2-7

CDR3 protein: CASSFPAGTPNTEAFF
CDR3 DNA: TGTGCCAGCAGCTTCCCGGCCGGGACACCGAACACTGAAGCTTTCTTT
D gene: .
V gene: TRBV7-2
clone size: many
J gene: TRBJ1-1

CDR3 protein: CASSAALNTGELFF
CDR3 DNA: TGTGCCAGCAGTGCAGCCCTGAACACCGGGGAGCTGTTTTTT
D gene: .
V gene: TRBV2
clone size: .
J gene: TRBJ2-2

CDR3 protein: CASSYSKISYEQYF
CDR3 DNA: TGTGCCAGCAGTTACTCGAAGATCTCCTACGAGCAGTACTTC
D gene: .
V gene: TRBV6-2/TRBV6-3
clone size: many
J gene: TRBJ2-7

CDR3 protein: CASRGGRGVVAKNIQYF
CDR3 DNA: TGTGCCAGCAGGGGGGGGCGAGGGGTAGTTGCCAAAAACATTCAGTACTTC
D gene: .
V gene: TRBV6-1
clone size: many
J gene: TRBJ2-4

CDR3 protein: CASKPRARLGGEQFF
CDR3 DNA: TGTGCCAGTAAGCCTAGGGCGAGACTGGGTGGTGAGCAGTTCTTC
D gene: .
V gene: TRBV19
clone size: many
J gene: TRBJ2-1

CDR3 protein: CSVVEQGVNSYTF
CDR3 DNA: TGCAGCGTTGTCGAACAGGGGGTAAACAGCTACACCTTC
D gene: TRBD1
V gene: TRBV29-1
clone size: many
J gene: TRBJ1-2

CDR3 protein: CASSLGLVNEQFF
CDR3 DNA: TGCGCCAGCAGCTTAGGACTCGTCAATGAGCAGTTCTTC
D gene: .
V gene: TRBV4-3
clone size: many
J gene: TRBJ2-1

CDR3 protein: CASSQEVVTNTGELFF
CDR3 DNA: TGCGCCAGCAGCCAAGAAGTTGTTACGAACACCGGGGAGCTGTTTTTT
D gene: .
V gene: TRBV4-3
clone size: few
J gene: TRBJ2-2

CDR3 protein: CSAGRGGAETQYF
CDR3 DNA: TGCAGTGCCGGGAGAGGGGGGGCAGAGACCCAGTACTTC
D gene: .
V gene: TRBV20-1
clone size: many
J gene: TRBJ2-5

CDR3 protein: CASSLGSSFEKLFF
CDR3 DNA: TGTGCCAGCAGTTTAGGCAGCTCGTTTGAAAAACTGTTTTTT
D gene: .
V gene: TRBV12-3/TRBV12-4
clone size: many
J gene: TRBJ1-4

CDR3 protein: CSARKLAGEDTQYF
CDR3 DNA: TGCAGTGCCAGGAAACTAGCGGGAGAAGATACGCAGTATTTT
D gene: TRBD2
V gene: TRBV20-1
clone size: many
J gene: TRBJ2-3

CDR3 protein: CASSGTGTNEKLFF
CDR3 DNA: TGTGCCAGTAGTGGGACAGGGACAAATGAAAAACTGTTTTTT
D gene: TRBD1
V gene: TRBV19
clone size: few
J gene: TRBJ1-4

CDR3 protein: CSARPRGGYNSPLHF
CDR3 DNA: TGCAGTGCTAGGCCAAGGGGCGGTTATAATTCACCCCTCCACTTT
D gene: .
V gene: TRBV20-1
clone size: many
J gene: TRBJ1-6

CDR3 protein: CASSWGGPRVNTEAFF
CDR3 DNA: TGTGCCAGCAGCTGGGGGGGGCCTAGAGTTAACACTGAAGCTTTCTTT
D gene: .
V gene: TRBV7-2
clone size: many
J gene: TRBJ1-1

CDR3 protein: CSVDRGRANTEAFF
CDR3 DNA: TGCAGCGTTGACCGGGGGCGTGCGAACACTGAAGCTTTCTTT
D gene: .
V gene: TRBV29-1
clone size: many
J gene: TRBJ1-1

CDR3 protein: CASRKLAGATGELFF
CDR3 DNA: TGTGCCAGCAGAAAACTAGCGGGGGCCACCGGGGAGCTGTTTTTT
D gene: TRBD2
V gene: TRBV7-2
clone size: .
J gene: TRBJ2-2

CDR3 protein: CSATAPGLAGFEQFF
CDR3 DNA: TGCAGTGCTACTGCCCCGGGACTAGCGGGTTTTGAGCAGTTCTTC
D gene: TRBD2
V gene: TRBV20-1
clone size: many
J gene: TRBJ2-1

CDR3 protein: CASSLGGVAKNIQYF
CDR3 DNA: TGTGCCAGCAGTTTAGGGGGAGTCGCCAAAAACATTCAGTACTTC
D gene: .
V gene: TRBV28
clone size: many
J gene: TRBJ2-4

CDR3 protein: CACGKGTQTIQYF
CDR3 DNA: TGTGCCTGCGGGAAAGGAACGCAAACCATTCAGTACTTC
D gene: .
V gene: TRBV6-2/TRBV6-3
clone size: .
J gene: TRBJ2-4

CDR3 protein: CATSDVGTGSYGYTF
CDR3 DNA: TGTGCCACCAGTGACGTAGGGACAGGGTCCTATGGCTACACCTTC
D gene: TRBD1
V gene: TRBV24-1
clone size: many
J gene: TRBJ1-2

CDR3 protein: CASSALGGVTGELFF
CDR3 DNA: TGTGCCAGCAGCGCTCTCGGGGGGGTTACCGGGGAGCTGTTTTTT
D gene: TRBD2
V gene: TRBV12-3/TRBV12-4
clone size: many
J gene: TRBJ2-2

CDR3 protein: CASSPGTGEPPYEQYF
CDR3 DNA: TGTGCCAGCAGCCCCGGGACAGGGGAACCACCCTACGAGCAGTACTTC
D gene: TRBD1
V gene: TRBV5-6
clone size: many
J gene: TRBJ2-7

CDR3 protein: CASSSQTLTEQFF
CDR3 DNA: TGTGCCAGCAGCTCCCAGACTCTCACTGAGCAGTTCTTC
D gene: .
V gene: TRBV7-6
clone size: few
J gene: TRBJ2-1

CDR3 protein: CASSSTVTDTQYF
CDR3 DNA: TGTGCCAGCAGTTCAACTGTCACAGATACGCAGTATTTT
D gene: .
V gene: TRBV6-5
clone size: many
J gene: TRBJ2-3

CDR3 protein: CASRPGGRDTQYF
CDR3 DNA: TGTGCCAGCAGGCCCGGGGGGCGGGATACGCAGTATTTT
D gene: .
V gene: TRBV7-2
clone size: .
J gene: TRBJ2-3

CDR3 protein: CAFLGEHF
CDR3 DNA: TGTGCATTCTTGGGGGAGCATTTT
D gene: .
V gene: TRBV15
clone size: few
J gene: TRBJ1-5

CDR3 protein: CASSQELAASRNEQFF
CDR3 DNA: TGCGCCAGCAGCCAAGAGTTAGCGGCATCGAGGAATGAGCAGTTCTTC
D gene: .
V gene: TRBV4-1
clone size: .
J gene: TRBJ2-1

CDR3 protein: CASRGTSGRAEVF
CDR3 DNA: TGTGCCAGCAGAGGGACTAGCGGGAGGGCAGAGGTCTTC
D gene: TRBD2
V gene: TRBV5-6
clone size: many
J gene: TRBJ2-1

CDR3 protein: CASSQEGGQGTSLAKNIQYF
CDR3 DNA: TGCGCCAGCAGCCAAGAAGGAGGACAGGGGACGAGTTTAGCCAAAAACATTCAGTACTTC
D gene: TRBD1
V gene: TRBV4-1
clone size: .
J gene: TRBJ2-4

CDR3 protein: CASSEAWRGLYEQYF
CDR3 DNA: TGTGCCAGCAGTGAAGCATGGAGGGGGCTCTACGAGCAGTACTTC
D gene: .
V gene: TRBV6-1
clone size: .
J gene: TRBJ2-7

CDR3 protein: CSARGWTGRKEKLFF
CDR3 DNA: TGCAGTGCTAGAGGTTGGACAGGGCGGAAGGAAAAACTGTTTTTT
D gene: TRBD1
V gene: TRBV20-1
clone size: many
J gene: TRBJ1-4

CDR3 protein: CTFSLGEGGKLSTGELFF
CDR3 DNA: TGTACCTTCAGTTTAGGGGAGGGGGGAAAATTAAGCACCGGGGAGCTGTTTTTT
D gene: .
V gene: TRBV27
clone size: .
J gene: TRBJ2-2

CDR3 protein: CASSSLGTSGYGNIQYF
CDR3 DNA: TGTGCCAGCAGCTCCCTGGGGACTAGCGGCTATGGAAACATTCAGTACTTC
D gene: TRBD2
V gene: TRBV7-2
clone size: .
J gene: TRBJ2-4